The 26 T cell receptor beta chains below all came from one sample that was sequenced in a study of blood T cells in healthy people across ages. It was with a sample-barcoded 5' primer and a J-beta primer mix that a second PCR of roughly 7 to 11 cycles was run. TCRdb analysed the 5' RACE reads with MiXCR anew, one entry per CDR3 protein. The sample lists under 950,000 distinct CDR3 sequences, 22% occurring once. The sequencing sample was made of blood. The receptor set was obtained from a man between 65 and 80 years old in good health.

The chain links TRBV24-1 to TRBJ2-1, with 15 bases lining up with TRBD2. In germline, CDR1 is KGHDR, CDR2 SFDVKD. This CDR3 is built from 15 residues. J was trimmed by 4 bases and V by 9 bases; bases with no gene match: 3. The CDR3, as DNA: TGTGCCACCGGGACTAGCGGGAGGCAGTACAATGAGCAGTTCTTC. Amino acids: CATGTSGRQYNEQFF.

The CDR3 DNA reads TGCAGTGCTACCCGGGTTAGCAATCAGCCCCAGCATTTT. This gives the protein CSATRVSNQPQHF. This chain uses TRBV20-1 with TRBJ1-5; no firm D call. The CDR3 is 13 amino acids. Looked up from germline, CDR1 is DFQATT and CDR2 is SNEGSKA (reference sequence). Trimming took 4 bases from V and 0 from J, leaving 7 bases between them.

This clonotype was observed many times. DNA for the CDR3: TGTGCCAGCAGCATAGACAGGGGATCTGATACGCAGTATTTT. It translates to CASSIDRGSDTQYF. V gene TRBV7-2 combines with J gene TRBJ2-3; 8 nucleotides agree with TRBD1. Germline loops: CDR1 SGHTA, CDR2 FQGNSA. The CDR3 totals 14 residues. V gave up 5 bases and J gave up 6 bases; unmatched junction bases: 7.

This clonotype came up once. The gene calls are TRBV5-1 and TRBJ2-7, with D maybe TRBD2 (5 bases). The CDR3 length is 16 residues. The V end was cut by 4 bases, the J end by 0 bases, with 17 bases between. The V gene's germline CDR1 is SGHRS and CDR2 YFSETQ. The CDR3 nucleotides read TGCGCCAGCAGCCTTGGGGTTAAGCGGCACTCCTACGAGCAGTACGTC. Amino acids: CASSLGVKRHSYEQYV.

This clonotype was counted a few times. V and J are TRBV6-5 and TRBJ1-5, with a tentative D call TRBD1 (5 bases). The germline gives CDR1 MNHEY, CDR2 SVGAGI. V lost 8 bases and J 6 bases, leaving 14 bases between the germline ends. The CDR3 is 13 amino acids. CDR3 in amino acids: CASGRDPRQPQHF. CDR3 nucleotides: TGTGCCAGCGGTCGGGACCCCCGTCAGCCCCAGCATTTT.

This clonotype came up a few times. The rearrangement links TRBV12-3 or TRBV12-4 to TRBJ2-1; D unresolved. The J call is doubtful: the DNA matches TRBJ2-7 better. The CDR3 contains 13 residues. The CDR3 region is CASSLGQHYEQYF. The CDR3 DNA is TGTGCCAGCAGTTTAGGGCAGCACTACGAGCAGTACTTC.

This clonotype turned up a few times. CDR3 nucleotide sequence: TGTGCCAGCAGTCCCGTGGGGCAGAGTACGCAGTATTTT. The encoded protein is CASSPVGQSTQYF. The chain uses TRBV27 and TRBJ2-3, with D possibly matching TRBD1 (5 bases). In germline, CDR1 is MNHEY, CDR2 SMNVEV (reference sequence). The V end lost 5 bases, the J end lost 8 bases, and 14 bases lay between the germline ends. The CDR3 runs to 13 residues.

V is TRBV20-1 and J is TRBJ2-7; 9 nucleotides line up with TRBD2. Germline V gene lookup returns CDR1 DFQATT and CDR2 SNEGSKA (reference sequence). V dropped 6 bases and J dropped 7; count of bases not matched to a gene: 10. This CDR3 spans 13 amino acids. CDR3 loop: CSAARDLAGEQYF. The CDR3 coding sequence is TGCAGTGCCGCTAGAGACCTAGCGGGAGAGCAGTACTTC.

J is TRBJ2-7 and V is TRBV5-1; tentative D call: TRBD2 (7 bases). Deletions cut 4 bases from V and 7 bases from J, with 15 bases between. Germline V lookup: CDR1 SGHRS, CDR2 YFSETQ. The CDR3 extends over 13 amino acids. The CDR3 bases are TGCGCCAGCAGCCCAGGGACTACAGGGGAGCAGTACTTC. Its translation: CASSPGTTGEQYF.

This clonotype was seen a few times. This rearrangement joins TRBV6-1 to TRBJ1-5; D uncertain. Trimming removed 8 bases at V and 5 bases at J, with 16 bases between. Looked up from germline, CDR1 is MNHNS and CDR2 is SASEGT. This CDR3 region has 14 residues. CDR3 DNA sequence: TGTGCCAGCCGTAAACCGGGCCTACATCAGCCCCAGCATTTT. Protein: CASRKPGLHQPQHF.

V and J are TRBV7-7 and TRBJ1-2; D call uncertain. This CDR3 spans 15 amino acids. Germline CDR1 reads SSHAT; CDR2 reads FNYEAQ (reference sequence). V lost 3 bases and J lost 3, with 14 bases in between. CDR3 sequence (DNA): TGTGCCAGCAGCTTCCCCCCGGGATTTTACTATGGCTACACCTTC. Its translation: CASSFPPGFYYGYTF.

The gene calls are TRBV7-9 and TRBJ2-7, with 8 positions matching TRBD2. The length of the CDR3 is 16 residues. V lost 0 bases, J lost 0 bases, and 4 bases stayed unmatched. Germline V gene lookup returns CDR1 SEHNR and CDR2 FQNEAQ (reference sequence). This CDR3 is CASSLAELAASYEQYV. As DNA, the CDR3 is TGTGCCAGCAGCTTAGCGGAACTAGCGGCCTCCTACGAGCAGTACGTC.

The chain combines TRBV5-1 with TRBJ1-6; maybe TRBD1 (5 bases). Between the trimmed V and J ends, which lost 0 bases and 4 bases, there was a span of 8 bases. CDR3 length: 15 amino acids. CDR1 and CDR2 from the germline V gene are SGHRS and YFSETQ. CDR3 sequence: CASSLGQNYNSPLHF. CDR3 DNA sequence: TGCGCCAGCAGCTTGGGACAGAATTATAATTCACCCCTCCACTTT.

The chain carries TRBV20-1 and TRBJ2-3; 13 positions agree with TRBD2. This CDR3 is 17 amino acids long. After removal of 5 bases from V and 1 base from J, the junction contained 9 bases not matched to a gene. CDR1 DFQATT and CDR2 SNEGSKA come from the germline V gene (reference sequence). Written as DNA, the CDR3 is TGCAGTGCTCAGCCAACTAGCGGGAGGGCCGGCACAGATACGCAGTATTTT. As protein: CSAQPTSGRAGTDTQYF.

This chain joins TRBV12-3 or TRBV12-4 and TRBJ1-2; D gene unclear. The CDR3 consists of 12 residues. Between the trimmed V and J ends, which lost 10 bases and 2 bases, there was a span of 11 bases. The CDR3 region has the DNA TGTGCCACGGGGATAGGAAACTATGGCTACACCTTC. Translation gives CATGIGNYGYTF.

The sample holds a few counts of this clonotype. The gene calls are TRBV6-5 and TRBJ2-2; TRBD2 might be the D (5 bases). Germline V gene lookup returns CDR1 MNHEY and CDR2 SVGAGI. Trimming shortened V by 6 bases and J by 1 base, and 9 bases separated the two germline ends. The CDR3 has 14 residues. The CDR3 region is CASRSGMNTGELFF. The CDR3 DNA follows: TGTGCCAGCAGATCCGGGATGAACACCGGGGAGCTGTTTTTT.

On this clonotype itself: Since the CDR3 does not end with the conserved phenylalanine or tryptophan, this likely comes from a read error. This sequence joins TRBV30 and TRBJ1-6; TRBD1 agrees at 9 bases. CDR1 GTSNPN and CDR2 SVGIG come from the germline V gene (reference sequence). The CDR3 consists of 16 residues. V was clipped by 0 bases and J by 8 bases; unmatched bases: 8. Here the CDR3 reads CAWSVTGQGRHSPLHL. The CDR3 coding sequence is TGTGCCTGGAGTGTAACGGGACAGGGACGGCATTCACCCCTCCACCTT.

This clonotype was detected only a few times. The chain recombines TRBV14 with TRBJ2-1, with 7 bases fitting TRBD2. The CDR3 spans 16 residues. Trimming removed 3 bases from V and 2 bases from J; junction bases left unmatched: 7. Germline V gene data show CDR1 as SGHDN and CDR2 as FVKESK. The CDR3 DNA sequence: TGTGCCAGCAGCCATTTAAGCGGGAAGACCTACAATGAGCAGTTCTTC. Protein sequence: CASSHLSGKTYNEQFF. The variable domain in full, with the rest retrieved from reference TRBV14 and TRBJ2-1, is EAGVTQFPSHSVIEKGQTVTLRCDPISGHDNLYWYRRVMGKEIKFLLHFVKESKQDESGMPNNRFLAERTGGTYSTLKVQPAELEDSGVYFCASSHLSGKTYNEQFFGPGTRLTVL.

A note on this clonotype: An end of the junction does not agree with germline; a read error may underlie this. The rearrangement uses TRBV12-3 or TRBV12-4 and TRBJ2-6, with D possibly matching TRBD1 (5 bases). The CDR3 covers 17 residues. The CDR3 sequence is CASSPLTLLVGANVLAF. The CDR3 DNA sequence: TGTGCCAGCAGTCCTTTGACGCTCCTGGTTGGGGCCAACGTCCTGGCTTTC.

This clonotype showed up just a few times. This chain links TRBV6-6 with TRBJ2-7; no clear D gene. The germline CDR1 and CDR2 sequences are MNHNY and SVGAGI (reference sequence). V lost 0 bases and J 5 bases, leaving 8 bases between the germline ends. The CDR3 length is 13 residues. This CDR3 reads CASSYSTGDEQYF. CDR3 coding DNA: TGTGCCAGCAGTTACTCGACTGGGGACGAGCAGTACTTC.

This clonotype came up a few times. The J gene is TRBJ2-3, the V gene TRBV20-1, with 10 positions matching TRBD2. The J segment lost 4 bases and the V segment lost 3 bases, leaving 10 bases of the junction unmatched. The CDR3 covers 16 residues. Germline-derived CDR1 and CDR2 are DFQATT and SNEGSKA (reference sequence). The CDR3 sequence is CSASVWSSGGADTQYF. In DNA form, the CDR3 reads TGCAGTGCTAGTGTCTGGTCTAGCGGGGGCGCAGATACGCAGTATTTT.

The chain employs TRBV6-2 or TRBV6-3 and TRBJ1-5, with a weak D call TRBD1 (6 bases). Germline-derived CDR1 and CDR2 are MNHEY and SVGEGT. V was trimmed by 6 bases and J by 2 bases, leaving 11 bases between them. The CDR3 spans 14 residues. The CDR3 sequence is CASRLHRGNQPQHF. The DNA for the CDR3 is TGTGCCAGCAGGCTACACAGGGGCAATCAGCCCCAGCATTTT.

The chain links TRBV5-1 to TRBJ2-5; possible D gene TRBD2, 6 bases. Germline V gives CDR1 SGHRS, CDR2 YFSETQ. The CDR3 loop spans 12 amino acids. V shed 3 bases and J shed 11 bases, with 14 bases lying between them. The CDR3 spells CASSWGGGEQYF. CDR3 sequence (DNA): TGCGCCAGCAGCTGGGGAGGAGGAGAGCAGTACTTC.

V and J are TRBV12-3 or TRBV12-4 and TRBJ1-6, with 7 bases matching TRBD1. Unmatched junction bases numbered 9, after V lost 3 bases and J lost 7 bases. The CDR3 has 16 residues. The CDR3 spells CASSLSTGSLNSPLHF. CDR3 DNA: TGTGCCAGCAGTTTGTCGACAGGGTCCCTAAATTCACCCCTCCACTTT.

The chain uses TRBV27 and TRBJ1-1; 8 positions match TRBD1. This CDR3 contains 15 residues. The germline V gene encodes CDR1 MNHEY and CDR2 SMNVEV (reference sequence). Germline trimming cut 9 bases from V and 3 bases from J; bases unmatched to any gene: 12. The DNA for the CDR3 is TGTGCCAGTAATCTTGGGACAGGCAGAGACACTGAAGCTTTCTTT. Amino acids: CASNLGTGRDTEAFF.

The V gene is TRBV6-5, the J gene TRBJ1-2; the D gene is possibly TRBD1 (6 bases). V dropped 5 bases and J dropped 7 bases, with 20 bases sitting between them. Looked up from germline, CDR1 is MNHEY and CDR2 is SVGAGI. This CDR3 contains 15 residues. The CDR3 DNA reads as TGTGCCAGCAGTCCTCGGCAGGGGAGTATGGGTGGCTACACCTTC. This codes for CASSPRQGSMGGYTF.